Described below is a single T cell receptor (beta chain) sequence and its context. The sample belongs to a study of blood T cell repertoires in COVID-19. As for the study in general: Collection of acute and convalescent COVID-19 samples took place in the United States, Italy and Spain. The cDNA or gDNA used as material had been derived from T cells, B-cell-depleted T cells, or PBMCs.

In the original analysis: Reference gene primer amplification yielded estimated nucleated cell counts. Repertoires were generated with immunoSEQ multiplex PCR, while TCRdb's copy carries only in-frame clones and drops some. V, J and clone size derive from that table, while D and trimming were established from the DNA sequence. The top ten hold 0.85% to 1% of the sample, which has 90,000 to 120,000 clones, approximately 93% seen once. Germline V gives CDR1 GTSNPN, CDR2 SVGIG (reference sequence). This CDR3 comprises 12 residues. The ends were cut back, 2 bases at V and 6 bases at J, with 7 bases in the middle.

V usage is TRBV30 and J usage is TRBJ1-4; D gene unclear. The source material was peripheral blood. The receptor's source is a man aged 55-75 years with acute or convalescent COVID-19. CDR3 loop: CAWSSRDEKLFF. In DNA form, the CDR3 reads TGTGCCTGGAGTTCGCGAGATGAAAAACTGTTTTTT.